This T cell receptor (beta chain) appears in the sequencing data of a study of T cell responses to AZD1222 COVID-19 vaccine. Generated by immunoSEQ multiplex PCR, the TCRdb table keeps only in-frame clones and is missing some. The data hold approximately 130,000 clones, with roughly nine tenths observed a single time. The length of the CDR3 is 14 residues. Germline loops: CDR1 LNHDA, CDR2 SQIVND (reference sequence). V lost 5 bases, J lost 8 bases, and 6 bases stayed unmatched. The sequenced sample was peripheral blood, obtained on day 0 of AZD1222 vaccination. The receptor's source is an adult in good health. This rearrangement joins TRBV19 to TRBJ1-2; 12 bases fit TRBD1. CDR3 coding DNA: TGTGCCAGTAGTCTGGGACAGGGGGCTGGAGGCTACACCTTC. Protein: CASSLGQGAGGYTF.